Shown below are 18 T cell receptor beta chains from a single sample sequenced in a study of regulatory T cells in long-lasting Graves disease. To make TCR beta libraries, researchers used iRepertoire HTBI primers and Arm-PCR of CDR3 regions. TCRdb fed the multiplex PCR reads into MiXCR, producing one record per CDR3 protein. The sample records hundreds of thousands of distinct CDR3 sequences, 15% to 20% being singletons. The time point here: newly diagnosed GD, antithyroid drugs for less than 3 months. RNA from PBMCs was the source of the TCR library. These same data were also listed under a study on T cells in Graves' hyperthyroidism and ophthalmopathy.

The starting material was peripheral blood mononuclear cells (PBMCs), obtained at new diagnosis, from a patient treated with antithyroid drugs. All receptors come from a woman aged 25 to 39 with Graves disease.

This clonotype was seen only a few times. The V and J genes are TRBV20-1 and TRBJ1-1; a possible D gene is TRBD1 (5 bases). This CDR3 comprises 15 residues. Germline loops: CDR1 DFQATT, CDR2 SNEGSKA (reference sequence). V lost 6 bases, J lost 1 base, and 18 bases lay in between. The CDR3 sequence is CSAMTRGTWNTEAFF. In DNA form, the CDR3 reads TGCAGTGCCATGACTCGGGGGACCTGGAACACTGAAGCTTTCTTT.

This clonotype was detected ten times or more. The chain has TRBV7-2 and TRBJ2-7; D tentatively fits TRBD1 or TRBD2 (5 bases each). V lost 1 base and J lost 1, with 11 bases in between. Germline V lookup: CDR1 SGHTA, CDR2 FQGNSA. This CDR3 contains 15 residues. The chain's CDR3 is CASSLVRDQSYEQYF. CDR3 DNA sequence: TGTGCCAGCAGCTTAGTTCGGGACCAGTCCTACGAGCAGTACTTC.

This clonotype has at least ten counts. The rearrangement uses TRBV12-3 or TRBV12-4 and TRBJ1-2; TRBD1 is a possible D gene (6 bases). The length of the CDR3 is 13 residues. The ends were cut back, 4 bases at V and 4 bases at J, with 10 bases in the middle. CDR3 DNA sequence: TGTGCCAGCAGTTCACAGGGTTTCTATGGCTACACCTTC. It is translated as CASSSQGFYGYTF.

This clonotype occurred many times. This chain links TRBV7-9 with TRBJ2-3, with 8 bases identical to TRBD2. The CDR3 extends over 15 amino acids. V shed 5 bases and J 4 bases; nucleotides not matched to a gene: 8. The V gene's germline CDR1 is SEHNR and CDR2 FQNEAQ (reference sequence). The DNA of the CDR3 is TGTGCCAGCAGCCTACAAGCGGGAGCGGCAGATACGCAGTATTTT. Protein sequence: CASSLQAGAADTQYF. Variable domain in full (rest from reference TRBV7-9 and TRBJ2-3): DTGVSQNPRHKITKRGQNVTFRCDPISEHNRLYWYRQTLGQGPEFLTYFQNEAQLEKSRLLSDRFSAERPKGSFSTLEIQRTEQGDSAMYLCASSLQAGAADTQYFGPGTRLTVL.

This clonotype was detected ten times or more. This chain joins TRBV3-1 and TRBJ2-1; D not certain. Germline CDR1 is LGHDT and CDR2 is YNNKEL (reference sequence). The CDR3 has 11 amino acids. V shed 2 bases and J shed 7 bases, with 3 bases lying between them. CDR3 sequence reads: CASSQRNEQFF. The CDR3 DNA reads as TGTGCCAGCAGCCAAAGGAATGAGCAGTTCTTC.

This clonotype was seen many times. Here the CDR3 DNA reads TGTGCCAGCAGCTTAGACGCTCGGGGGCGCTTAGAGACCCAGTACTTC. The encoded protein is CASSLDARGRLETQYF. The chain carries TRBV7-6 and TRBJ2-5; D is possibly TRBD1 or TRBD2 (6 bases each). CDR3 size: 16 residues. Germline assignment: CDR1 SGHVS and CDR2 FNYEAQ. The germline V and J ends were trimmed by 1 base and 4 bases, with 16 bases remaining between them.

This clonotype was counted ten times or more. The gene calls are TRBV7-8 and TRBJ2-3, with unresolved D. The CDR3 is made up of 12 amino acids. Trimming took off 5 bases at V and 4 bases at J, with 7 bases between the two ends. Germline V gives CDR1 SGHVS, CDR2 FQNEAQ. CDR3 protein: CASSPFPDTQYF. The CDR3, as DNA: TGTGCCAGCAGCCCCTTCCCAGATACGCAGTATTTT.

This clonotype showed up just a few times. The chain recombines TRBV5-1 with TRBJ2-7; 10 nucleotides align to TRBD1. V gave up 7 bases and J gave up 0 bases; unmatched junction bases: 7. This CDR3 has 15 amino acids. Looked up from germline, CDR1 is SGHRS and CDR2 is YFSETQ. CDR3 DNA: TGCGCCAGCTTTTACGGGACAGGGGTCTCCTACGAGCAGTACTTC. Translation: CASFYGTGVSYEQYF.

The J gene is TRBJ1-2, the V gene TRBV7-2; D not resolved. The CDR3 consists of 13 residues. CDR1 SGHTA and CDR2 FQGNSA come from the germline V gene. Trimming pared 5 bases from V and 0 bases from J, leaving 7 bases between. The chain's CDR3 is CASSRDPNYGYTF. Written as DNA, the CDR3 is TGTGCCAGCAGCAGGGATCCTAACTATGGCTACACCTTC.

The V and J genes are TRBV4-1 and TRBJ2-1; 13 bases line up with TRBD2. Germline CDR1 MGHRA, CDR2 YSYEKL. Trimming cost V 4 bases and J 8 bases; bases outside gene matches: 8. This CDR3 has 16 amino acids. The CDR3 loop is CASSPSGLAGEDEQFF. DNA of the CDR3: TGCGCCAGCAGCCCGTCCGGACTAGCGGGAGAAGATGAGCAGTTCTTC.

This clonotype was observed at least ten times. V usage is TRBV20-1 and J usage is TRBJ2-5; D unclear. This CDR3 has 10 amino acids. Per the germline V gene, CDR1 is DFQATT and CDR2 is SNEGSKA (reference sequence). Trimming pared 5 bases from V and 1 base from J, leaving 2 bases between. CDR3 coding DNA: TGCAGTGCTGGCCAAGAGACCCAGTACTTC. Its protein product is CSAGQETQYF.

This clonotype was picked up many times. V usage is TRBV28 and J usage is TRBJ2-3; 8 bases line up with TRBD1. CDR1 MDHEN and CDR2 SYDVKM come from the germline V gene. There are 18 residues in the CDR3. With V trimmed by 2 bases and J by 0 bases, 10 bases remained unmatched. CDR3 loop: CASSLGQGVPPSTDTQYF. The DNA of the CDR3 is TGTGCCAGCAGTTTAGGACAGGGTGTTCCCCCTAGCACAGATACGCAGTATTTT. Variable domain in full (rest from reference TRBV28 and TRBJ2-3): DVKVTQSSRYLVKRTGEKVFLECVQDMDHENMFWYRQDPGLGLRLIYFSYDVKMKEKGDIPEGYSVSREKKERFSLILESASTNQTSMYLCASSLGQGVPPSTDTQYFGPGTRLTVL.

The chain combines TRBV15 with TRBJ2-5; D unclear. The germline gives CDR1 LNHNV, CDR2 YYDKDF (reference sequence). CDR3 length: 13 residues. Trimming shortened V by 2 bases and J by 1 base, and 5 bases separated the two germline ends. The CDR3 protein is CATSRRIQETQYF. CDR3 coding DNA: TGTGCCACCAGCAGACGTATCCAAGAGACCCAGTACTTC.

In its sample, this clonotype was seen a few times. V and J are TRBV29-1 and TRBJ2-1; weak D call: TRBD2 (6 bases). This CDR3 has 12 amino acids. V lost 6 bases to trimming and J lost 3 bases, with 9 bases between them. In germline, CDR1 is SQVTM, CDR2 ANQGSEA. The CDR3 loop reads CSVSGSYNEQFF. DNA of the CDR3: TGCAGCGTCTCCGGGAGCTACAATGAGCAGTTCTTC.

CDR3 residues: CASSRGQGNEQYF. The CDR3 nucleotides read TGTGCCAGCTCACGAGGACAGGGCAACGAGCAGTACTTC. The chain couples TRBV18 to TRBJ2-7; 8 positions agree with TRBD1. Germline-derived CDR1 and CDR2 are KGHSH and LQKENI. V was clipped by 4 bases and J by 5 bases; unmatched bases: 4. The CDR3 has 13 amino acids. Full variable domain (missing parts from reference TRBV18 and TRBJ2-7): NAGVMQNPRHLVRRRGQEARLRCSPMKGHSHVYWYRQLPEEGLKFMVYLQKENIIDESGMPKERFSAEFPKEGPSILRIQQVVRGDSAAYFCASSRGQGNEQYFGPGTRLTVT.

The chain carries TRBV19 and TRBJ2-7, with D unresolved. This CDR3 region has 12 residues. Trimming cost V 7 bases and J 6 bases, with 13 bases left between them. The germline V gene has CDR1 LNHDA and CDR2 SQIVND (reference sequence). DNA of the CDR3: TGTGCCAGTACCTCAAGAGGTGGCGAGCAGTACTTC. Amino acid sequence: CASTSRGGEQYF. The full variable domain, in which reference TRBV19 and TRBJ2-7 provide the parts outside the CDR3, is DGGITQSPKYLFRKEGQNVTLSCEQNLNHDAMYWYRQDPGQGLRLIYYSQIVNDFQKGDIAEGYSVSREKKESFPLTVTSAQKNPTAFYLCASTSRGGEQYFGPGTRLTVT.

This clonotype was seen only a few times. The CDR3 loop reads CASTQQGRRGTQYF. CDR3 sequence (DNA): TGTGCCAGTACCCAGCAGGGCCGACGGGGAACCCAGTACTTC. The chain uses TRBV19 and TRBJ2-5; D possibly uses TRBD1 or TRBD2 (5 bases each). Germline CDR1 and CDR2: LNHDA and SQIVND (reference sequence). The V end lost 7 bases, the J end lost 8 bases, and 20 bases lay between the germline ends. This CDR3 has 14 amino acids. Filled out from reference TRBV19 and TRBJ2-5, the complete variable domain reads DGGITQSPKYLFRKEGQNVTLSCEQNLNHDAMYWYRQDPGQGLRLIYYSQIVNDFQKGDIAEGYSVSREKKESFPLTVTSAQKNPTAFYLCASTQQGRRGTQYFGPGTRLLVL.

This clonotype has at least ten counts. This chain links TRBV27 with TRBJ2-1; possibly TRBD2 for D (6 bases). The V gene's germline CDR1 is MNHEY and CDR2 SMNVEV (reference sequence). The length of the CDR3 is 12 residues. V gave up 8 bases and J gave up 9 bases, with 14 bases separating them. The CDR3 region has the DNA TGTGCCAGCGGGACTGCCCCCGGTGAGCAGTTCTTC. Translation gives CASGTAPGEQFF.